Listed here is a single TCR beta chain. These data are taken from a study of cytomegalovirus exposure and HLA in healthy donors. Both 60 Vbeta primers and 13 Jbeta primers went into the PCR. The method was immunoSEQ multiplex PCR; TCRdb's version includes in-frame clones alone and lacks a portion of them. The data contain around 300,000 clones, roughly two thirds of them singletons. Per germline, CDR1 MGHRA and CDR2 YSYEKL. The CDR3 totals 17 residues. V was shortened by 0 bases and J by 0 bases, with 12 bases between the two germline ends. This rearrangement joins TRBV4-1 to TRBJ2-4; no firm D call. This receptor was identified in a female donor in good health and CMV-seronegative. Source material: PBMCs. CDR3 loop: CASSQDRVSLAKNIQYF. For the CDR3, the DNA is TGCGCCAGCAGCCAAGATCGCGTGTCTCTAGCCAAAAACATTCAGTACTTC.